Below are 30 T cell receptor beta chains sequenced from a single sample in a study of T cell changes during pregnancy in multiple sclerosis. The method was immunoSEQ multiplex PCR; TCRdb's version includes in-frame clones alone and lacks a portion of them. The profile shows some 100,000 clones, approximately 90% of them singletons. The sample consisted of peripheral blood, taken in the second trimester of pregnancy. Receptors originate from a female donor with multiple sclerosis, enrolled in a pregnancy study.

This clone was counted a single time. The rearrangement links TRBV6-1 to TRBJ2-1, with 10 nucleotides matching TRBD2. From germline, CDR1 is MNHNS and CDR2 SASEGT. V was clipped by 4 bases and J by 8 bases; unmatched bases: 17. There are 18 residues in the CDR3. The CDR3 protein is CASSAAASGGPPVDEQFF. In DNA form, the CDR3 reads TGTGCCAGCAGTGCGGCGGCTAGCGGGGGCCCCCCCGTGGATGAGCAGTTCTTC.

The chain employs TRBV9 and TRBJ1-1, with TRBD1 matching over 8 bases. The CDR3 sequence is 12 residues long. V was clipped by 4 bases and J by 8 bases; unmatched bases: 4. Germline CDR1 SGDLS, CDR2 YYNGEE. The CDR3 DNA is TGTGCCAGCAGCCCCCGGGACAGGGAAGCTTTCTTT. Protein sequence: CASSPRDREAFF.

The CDR3: CASSLFPGDTQYF. The CDR3 DNA is TGTGCCAGCAGTTTATTTCCGGGAGATACGCAGTATTTT. This rearrangement joins TRBV28 to TRBJ2-3; no clear D gene. V lost 1 base, J lost 5 bases, and 7 bases lay in between. This CDR3 is built from 13 residues. Germline loops: CDR1 MDHEN, CDR2 SYDVKM.

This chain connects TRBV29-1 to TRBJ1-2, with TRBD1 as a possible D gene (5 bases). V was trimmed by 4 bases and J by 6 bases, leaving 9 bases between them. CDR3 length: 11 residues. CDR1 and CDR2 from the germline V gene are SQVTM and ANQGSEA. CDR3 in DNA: TGCAGCGTTGCTATCAGGGATGGCTACACCTTC. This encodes CSVAIRDGYTF.

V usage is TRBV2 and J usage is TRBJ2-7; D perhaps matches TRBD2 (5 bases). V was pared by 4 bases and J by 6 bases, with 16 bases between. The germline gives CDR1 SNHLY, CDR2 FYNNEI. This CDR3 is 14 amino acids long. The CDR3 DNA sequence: TGTGCCAGCAGTGTAGGGAGCCATCTCTCCGAGCAGTACTTC. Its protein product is CASSVGSHLSEQYF.

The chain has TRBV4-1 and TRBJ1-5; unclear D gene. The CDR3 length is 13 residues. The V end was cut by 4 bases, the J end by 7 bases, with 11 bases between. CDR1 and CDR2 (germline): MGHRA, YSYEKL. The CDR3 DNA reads TGCGCCAGCAGCCCCCCCGTGGGCCAGCCCCAGCATTTT. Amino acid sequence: CASSPPVGQPQHF.

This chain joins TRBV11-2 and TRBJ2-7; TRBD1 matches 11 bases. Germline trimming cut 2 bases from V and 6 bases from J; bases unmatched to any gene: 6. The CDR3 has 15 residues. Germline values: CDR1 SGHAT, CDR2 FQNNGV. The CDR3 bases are TGTGCCAGCAGCTTAAACCCGGGACAGGGGGTCGAGCAGTACTTC. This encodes CASSLNPGQGVEQYF. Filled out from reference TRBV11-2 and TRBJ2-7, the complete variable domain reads EAGVAQSPRYKIIEKRQSVAFWCNPISGHATLYWYQQILGQGPKLLIQFQNNGVVDDSQLPKDRFSAERLKGVDSTLKIQPAKLEDSAVYLCASSLNPGQGVEQYFGPGTRLTVT.

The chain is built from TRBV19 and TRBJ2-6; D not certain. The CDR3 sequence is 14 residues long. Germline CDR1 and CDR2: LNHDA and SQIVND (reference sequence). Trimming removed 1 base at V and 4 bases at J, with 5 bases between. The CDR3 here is CASSIGAGANVLTF. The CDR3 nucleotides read TGTGCCAGTAGTATAGGGGCAGGGGCCAACGTCCTGACTTTC. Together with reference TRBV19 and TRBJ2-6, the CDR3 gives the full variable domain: DGGITQSPKYLFRKEGQNVTLSCEQNLNHDAMYWYRQDPGQGLRLIYYSQIVNDFQKGDIAEGYSVSREKKESFPLTVTSAQKNPTAFYLCASSIGAGANVLTFGAGSRLTVL.

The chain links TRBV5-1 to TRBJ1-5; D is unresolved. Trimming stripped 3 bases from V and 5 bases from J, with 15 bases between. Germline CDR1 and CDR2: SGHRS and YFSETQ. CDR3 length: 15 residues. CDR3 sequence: CASSSVPGEDQPQHF. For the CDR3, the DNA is TGCGCCAGCAGCTCCGTACCTGGGGAGGATCAGCCCCAGCATTTT.

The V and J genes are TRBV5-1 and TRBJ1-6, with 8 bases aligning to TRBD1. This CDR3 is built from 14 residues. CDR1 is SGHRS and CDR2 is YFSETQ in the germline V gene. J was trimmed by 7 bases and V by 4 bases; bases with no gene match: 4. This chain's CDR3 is CASSIGQGNSPLHF. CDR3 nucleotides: TGCGCCAGCAGCATCGGACAGGGAAATTCACCCCTCCACTTT.

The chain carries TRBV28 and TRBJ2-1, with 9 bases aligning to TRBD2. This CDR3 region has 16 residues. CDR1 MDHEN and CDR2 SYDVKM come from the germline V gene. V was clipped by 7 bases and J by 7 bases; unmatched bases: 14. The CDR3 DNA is TGTGCCAGCACCTCCGGGAGGTGGCGGGAGGGGAATGAGCAGTTCTTC. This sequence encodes CASTSGRWREGNEQFF.

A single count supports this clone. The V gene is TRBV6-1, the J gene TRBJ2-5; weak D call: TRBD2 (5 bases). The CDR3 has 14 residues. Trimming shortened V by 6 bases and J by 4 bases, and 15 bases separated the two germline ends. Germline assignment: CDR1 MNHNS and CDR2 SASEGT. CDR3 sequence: CASRRLGERETQYF. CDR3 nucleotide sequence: TGTGCCAGCAGAAGGCTCGGGGAGCGAGAGACCCAGTACTTC.

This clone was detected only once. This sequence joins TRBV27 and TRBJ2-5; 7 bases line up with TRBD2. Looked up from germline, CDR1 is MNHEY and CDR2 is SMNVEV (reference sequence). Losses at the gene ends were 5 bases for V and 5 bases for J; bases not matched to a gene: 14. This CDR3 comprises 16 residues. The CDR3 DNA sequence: TGTGCCAGCAGTCGCGTGTCAGCGGGATTGGGGGAGACCCAGTACTTC. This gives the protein CASSRVSAGLGETQYF.

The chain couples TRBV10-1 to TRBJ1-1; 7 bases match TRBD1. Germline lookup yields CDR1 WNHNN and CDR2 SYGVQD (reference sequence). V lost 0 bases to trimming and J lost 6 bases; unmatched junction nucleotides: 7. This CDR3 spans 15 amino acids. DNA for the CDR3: TGCGCCAGCAGTGAGTCCTTTACAGGGGTAGCTGAAGCTTTCTTT. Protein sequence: CASSESFTGVAEAFF.

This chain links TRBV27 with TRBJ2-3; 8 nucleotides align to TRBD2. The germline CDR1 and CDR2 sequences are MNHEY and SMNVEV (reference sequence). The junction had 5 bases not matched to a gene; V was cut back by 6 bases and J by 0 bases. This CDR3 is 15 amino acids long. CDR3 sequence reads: CASSRERGSTDTQYF. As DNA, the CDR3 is TGTGCCAGCAGCCGAGAGCGGGGGAGCACAGATACGCAGTATTTT.

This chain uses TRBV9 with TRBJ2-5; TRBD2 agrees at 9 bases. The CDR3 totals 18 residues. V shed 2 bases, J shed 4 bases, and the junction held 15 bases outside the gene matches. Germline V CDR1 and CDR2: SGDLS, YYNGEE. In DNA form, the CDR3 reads TGTGCCAGCAGCGTTTTGGGGGATCGCGGGGGGGCGGGAGAGACCCAGTACTTC. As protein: CASSVLGDRGGAGETQYF.

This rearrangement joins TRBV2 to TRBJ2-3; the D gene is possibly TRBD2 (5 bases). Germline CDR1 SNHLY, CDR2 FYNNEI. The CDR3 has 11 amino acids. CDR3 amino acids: CAGGRPDTQYF. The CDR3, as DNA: TGTGCAGGCGGGCGTCCAGATACGCAGTATTTT.

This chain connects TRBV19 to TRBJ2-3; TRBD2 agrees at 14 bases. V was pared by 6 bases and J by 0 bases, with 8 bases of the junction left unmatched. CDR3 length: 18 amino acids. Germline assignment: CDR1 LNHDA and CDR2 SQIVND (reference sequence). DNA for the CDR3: TGTGCCAGTAGGAAGACTAGCGGGAGGGCGATTAGCACAGATACGCAGTATTTT. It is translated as CASRKTSGRAISTDTQYF.

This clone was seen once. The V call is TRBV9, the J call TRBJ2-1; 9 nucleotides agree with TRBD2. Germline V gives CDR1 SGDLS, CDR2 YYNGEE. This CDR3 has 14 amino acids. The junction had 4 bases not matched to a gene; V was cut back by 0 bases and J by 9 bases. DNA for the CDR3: TGTGCCAGCAGCGTAGTCGGCGGGGGGGGTGAGCAGTTCTTC. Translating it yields CASSVVGGGGEQFF.

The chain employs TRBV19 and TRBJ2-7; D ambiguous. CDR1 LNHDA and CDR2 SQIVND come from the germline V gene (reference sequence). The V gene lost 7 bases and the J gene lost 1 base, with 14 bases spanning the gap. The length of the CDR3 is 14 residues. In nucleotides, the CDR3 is TGTGCCAGTAAGGCGGCCCCCACTTCCTACGAGCAGTACTTC. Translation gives CASKAAPTSYEQYF.

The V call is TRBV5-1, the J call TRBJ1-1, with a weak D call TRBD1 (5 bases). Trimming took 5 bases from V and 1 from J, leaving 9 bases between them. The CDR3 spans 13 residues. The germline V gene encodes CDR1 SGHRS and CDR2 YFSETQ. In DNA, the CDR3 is TGCGCCAGCAGACGACAGAGGAACACTGAAGCTTTCTTT. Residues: CASRRQRNTEAFF. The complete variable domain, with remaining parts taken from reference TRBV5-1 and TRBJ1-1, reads KAGVTQTPRYLIKTRGQQVTLSCSPISGHRSVSWYQQTPGQGLQFLFEYFSETQRNKGNFPGRFSGRQFSNSRSEMNVSTLELGDSALYLCASRRQRNTEAFFGQGTRLTVV.

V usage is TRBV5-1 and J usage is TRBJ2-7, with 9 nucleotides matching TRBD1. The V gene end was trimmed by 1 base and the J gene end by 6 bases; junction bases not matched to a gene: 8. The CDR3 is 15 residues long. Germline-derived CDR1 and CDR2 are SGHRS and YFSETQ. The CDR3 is CASSLSGTGRSEQYF. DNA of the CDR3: TGCGCCAGCAGCTTGAGCGGGACAGGGAGGTCCGAGCAGTACTTC.

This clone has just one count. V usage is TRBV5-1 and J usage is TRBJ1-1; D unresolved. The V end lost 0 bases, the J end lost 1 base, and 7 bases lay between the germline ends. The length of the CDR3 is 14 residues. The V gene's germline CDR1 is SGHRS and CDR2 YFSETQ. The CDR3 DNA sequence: TGCGCCAGCAGCTTGGGAGTCAAGAACACTGAAGCTTTCTTT. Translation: CASSLGVKNTEAFF. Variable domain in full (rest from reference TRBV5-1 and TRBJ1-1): KAGVTQTPRYLIKTRGQQVTLSCSPISGHRSVSWYQQTPGQGLQFLFEYFSETQRNKGNFPGRFSGRQFSNSRSEMNVSTLELGDSALYLCASSLGVKNTEAFFGQGTRLTVV.

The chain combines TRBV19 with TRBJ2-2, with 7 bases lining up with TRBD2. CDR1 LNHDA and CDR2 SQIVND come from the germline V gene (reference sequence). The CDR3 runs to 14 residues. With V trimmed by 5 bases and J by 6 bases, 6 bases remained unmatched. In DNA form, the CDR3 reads TGTGCCAGTAGTCTCATCGCGGGGGCCGGGGAGCTGTTTTTT. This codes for CASSLIAGAGELFF.

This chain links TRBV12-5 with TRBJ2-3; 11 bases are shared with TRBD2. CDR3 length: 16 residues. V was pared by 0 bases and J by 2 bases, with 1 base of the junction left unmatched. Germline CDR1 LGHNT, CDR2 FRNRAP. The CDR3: CASGLVLAGVTDTQYF. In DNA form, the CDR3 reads TGTGCTAGTGGTTTGGTACTAGCGGGGGTCACAGATACGCAGTATTTT. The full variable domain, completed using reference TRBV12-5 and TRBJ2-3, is DARVTQTPRHKVTEMGQEVTMRCQPILGHNTVFWYRQTMMQGLELLAYFRNRAPLDDSGMPKDRFSAEMPDATLATLKIQPSEPRDSAVYFCASGLVLAGVTDTQYFGPGTRLTVL.

The CDR3 nucleotides read TGTGCCAGCAGTTTGGGACAGCGTAACTATGGCTACACCTTC. Amino acids: CASSLGQRNYGYTF. The chain combines TRBV28 with TRBJ1-2; TRBD1 matches at 7 bases. Unmatched junction bases numbered 2, after V lost 3 bases and J lost 1 base. The germline CDR1 and CDR2 sequences are MDHEN and SYDVKM. The CDR3 totals 14 residues.

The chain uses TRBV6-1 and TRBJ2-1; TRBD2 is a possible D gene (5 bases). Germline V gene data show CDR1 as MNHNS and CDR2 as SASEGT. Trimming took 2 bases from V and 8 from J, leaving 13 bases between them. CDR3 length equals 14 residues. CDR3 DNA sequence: TGTGCCAGCAGTGAAAATCCGGGGAACCATGAGCAGTTCTTC. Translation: CASSENPGNHEQFF.

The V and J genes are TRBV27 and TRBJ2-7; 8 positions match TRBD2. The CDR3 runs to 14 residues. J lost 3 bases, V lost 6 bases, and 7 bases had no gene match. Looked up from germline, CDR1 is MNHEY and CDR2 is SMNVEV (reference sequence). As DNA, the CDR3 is TGTGCCAGCAGGGAGCGGGGGACCTTCTACGAGCAGTACTTC. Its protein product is CASRERGTFYEQYF.

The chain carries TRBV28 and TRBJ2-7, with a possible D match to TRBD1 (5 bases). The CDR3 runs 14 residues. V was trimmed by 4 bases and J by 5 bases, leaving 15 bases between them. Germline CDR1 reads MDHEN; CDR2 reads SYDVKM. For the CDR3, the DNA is TGTGCCAGCAGTTCGCAGGGTCCCGCCAACGAGCAGTACTTC. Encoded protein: CASSSQGPANEQYF.

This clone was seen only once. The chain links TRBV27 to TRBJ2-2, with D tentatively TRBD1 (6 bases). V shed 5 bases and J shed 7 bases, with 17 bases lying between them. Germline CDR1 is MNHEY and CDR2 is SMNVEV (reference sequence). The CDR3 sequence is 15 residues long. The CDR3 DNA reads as TGTGCCAGCAGTCTAATACAGGGAGCAGACGGGGAGCTGTTTTTT. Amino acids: CASSLIQGADGELFF.